This T cell receptor beta chain was captured in a study of CD8 T cells in Susac syndrome. J lost 0 bases, V lost 1 base, and 3 bases had no gene match. There are 15 residues in the CDR3. The germline V gene has CDR1 SQVTM and CDR2 ANQGSEA. The RNA input was 0.5 to 1 ug, and it was reverse transcribed with random hexamers. In TCRdb, the immunoSEQ multiplex PCR reads were re-called with MiXCR into one record per CDR3 protein. The table has fewer than 200,000 distinct CDR3 sequences, roughly 95% seen once. This clonotype was seen only once. This clonotype was obtained from a human donor with multiple sclerosis. This chain joins TRBV29-1 and TRBJ1-2; 9 bases agree with TRBD1. The sequenced sample was CD8+ T cells from PBMCs. CDR3 amino acids: CSVEVRDRANYGYTF. The CDR3 DNA sequence: TGCAGCGTTGAAGTCCGGGACAGGGCTAACTATGGCTACACCTTC.